These 10 T cell receptor beta chains came from one sample sequenced in a study of cytomegalovirus exposure and HLA in healthy donors. This PCR relied on a set of 60 Vbeta primers and 13 Jbeta primers. Data came from immunoSEQ multiplex PCR; TCRdb stores just in-frame clones and leaves some out. The table includes around 120,000 clones, around 76% detected once. The sample consisted of PBMCs. Receptor source: a man in his sixties in good health and CMV-seropositive.

The J gene is TRBJ2-1, the V gene TRBV6-5; a possible D gene is TRBD2 (6 bases). The CDR3 totals 15 residues. The germline gives CDR1 MNHEY, CDR2 SVGAGI. V lost 6 bases, J lost 7 bases, and 19 bases lay in between. The CDR3, as DNA: TGTGCCAGCAGAACGGACTATTTGAAGCGGAATGAGCAGTTCTTC. Protein: CASRTDYLKRNEQFF.

Remarks on this clone: This sample includes further DNA sequences coding for the same CDR3. The V and J genes are TRBV19 and TRBJ1-1; D may be TRBD1 (5 bases). V was trimmed by 9 bases and J by 0 bases, leaving 11 bases between them. There are 13 residues in the CDR3. Germline V gene lookup returns CDR1 LNHDA and CDR2 SQIVND (reference sequence). In DNA form, the CDR3 reads TGTGCCAGCAGCGACAGACTGAACACTGAAGCTTTCTTT. It yields the protein CASSDRLNTEAFF.

J is TRBJ1-2 and V is TRBV29-1, with D uncertain. V was cut by 5 bases and J by 5 bases, with 9 bases left in between. CDR1 is SQVTM and CDR2 is ANQGSEA in the germline V gene. The CDR3 has 11 residues. CDR3 amino acids: CSVPDLYGYTF. The CDR3 DNA reads as TGCAGCGTTCCGGACTTATATGGCTACACCTTC.

The gene calls are TRBV4-1 and TRBJ1-2; 9 nucleotides agree with TRBD1. CDR3 length equals 14 residues. CDR1 and CDR2 from the germline V gene are MGHRA and YSYEKL. Trimming at V came to 0 bases and at J to 4 bases, leaving 0 bases not matched to a gene. CDR3 sequence reads: CASSQEGQGYGYTF. CDR3 bases: TGCGCCAGCAGCCAAGAGGGACAGGGCTATGGCTACACCTTC.

V gene TRBV2 combines with J gene TRBJ1-1; 11 bases match TRBD1. Unmatched junction bases numbered 11, after V lost 5 bases and J lost 6 bases. The CDR3 totals 16 residues. CDR1 and CDR2 from the germline V gene are SNHLY and FYNNEI. In nucleotides, the CDR3 is TGTGCCAGCAGTCTGGGGGGGACAGGGGGTAGGGCTGAAGCTTTCTTT. It translates to CASSLGGTGGRAEAFF. Full variable domain (outside the CDR3, taken from reference TRBV2 and TRBJ1-1): EPEVTQTPSHQVTQMGQEVILRCVPISNHLYFYWYRQILGQKVEFLVSFYNNEISEKSEIFDDQFSVERPDGSNFTLKIRSTKLEDSAMYFCASSLGGTGGRAEAFFGQGTRLTVV.

This chain connects TRBV9 to TRBJ1-5; 9 bases fit TRBD1. Germline lookup yields CDR1 SGDLS and CDR2 YYNGEE. The CDR3 loop spans 15 amino acids. V was clipped by 4 bases and J by 3 bases; unmatched bases: 5. CDR3 sequence reads: CASSPGTGFNQPQHF. The CDR3 region has the DNA TGTGCCAGCAGCCCAGGGACAGGGTTCAATCAGCCCCAGCATTTT.

J is TRBJ1-1 and V is TRBV6-1; 8 bases align to TRBD1. The CDR3 sequence is 12 residues long. CDR1 MNHNS and CDR2 SASEGT come from the germline V gene. V dropped 10 bases and J dropped 1; count of bases not matched to a gene: 2. The CDR3 DNA reads TGTGCCACAGGACAGGGGAACACTGAAGCTTTCTTT. Protein sequence: CATGQGNTEAFF.

This clone was counted between two and nine times. The gene calls are TRBV2 and TRBJ1-4; D perhaps matches TRBD1 (5 bases). Trimming left V 6 bases short and J 5 bases short, with 10 bases between. The CDR3 sequence is 13 residues long. Germline V gene data show CDR1 as SNHLY and CDR2 as FYNNEI. This CDR3 reads CASRGLANEKLFF. The CDR3 nucleotides are TGTGCCAGCAGGGGACTCGCCAATGAAAAACTGTTTTTT.

The V and J genes are TRBV5-4 and TRBJ1-3; weak D call: TRBD1 (5 bases). Germline V gene sequence: CDR1 SGHNT, CDR2 YYREEE (reference sequence). Trimming removed 4 bases at V and 2 bases at J, with 13 bases between. This CDR3 comprises 15 residues. The CDR3 spells CASSKGVLTGNTIYF. As DNA, the CDR3 is TGTGCCAGCAGCAAAGGGGTTCTCACTGGAAACACCATATATTTT.

This rearrangement joins TRBV11-2 to TRBJ1-2; 7 bases fit TRBD1. The germline V gene has CDR1 SGHAT and CDR2 FQNNGV. This CDR3 comprises 15 residues. V lost 3 bases and J lost 4; bases outside the gene matches: 8. The CDR3 region has the DNA TGTGCCAGCAGCTTCGACCGGGACAGCGCCTATGGCTACACCTTC. Translating it yields CASSFDRDSAYGYTF. Filled out from reference TRBV11-2 and TRBJ1-2, the complete variable domain reads EAGVAQSPRYKIIEKRQSVAFWCNPISGHATLYWYQQILGQGPKLLIQFQNNGVVDDSQLPKDRFSAERLKGVDSTLKIQPAKLEDSAVYLCASSFDRDSAYGYTFGSGTRLTVV.